The sequence of this T cell receptor beta chain was determined in a study of identical twins. Overall study findings and caveats: Cross-sectional statistical analysis was relied on for the conclusions, without the same donors being followed. Recombination models fit unrelated individuals' TCR alpha sharing but underestimated twins'. Twin pairs' shared out-of-frame alpha sequences were enriched in low generation probability.

Of note for this clonotype: No antigen is known for it.

V shed 3 bases and J shed 7 bases, with 11 bases lying between them. The CDR3 is made up of 13 amino acids. CDR1 is SGHRS, CDR2 YFSETQ, per germline. All of the donors were Caucasians in good health. TCRdb redid the calling of the 5' RACE reads with MiXCR, one entry per CDR3 protein. The sample contains some 900,000 distinct CDR3 sequences, 12% of which appear only once. These data also featured in a second study, about yellow fever vaccine responses in identical twins.

The receptor was derived from a woman between 18 and 30 years old in good health. V gene TRBV5-1 combines with J gene TRBJ2-1; D assignment may be TRBD1 or TRBD2 (5 bases each). Sequencing input: PBMCs. CDR3 sequence reads: CASSWDLGNEQFF. Written as DNA, the CDR3 is TGCGCCAGCAGCTGGGACCTGGGGAATGAGCAGTTCTTC.